The sequence of this T cell receptor beta chain was determined in a study of cytomegalovirus exposure and HLA in healthy donors. Findings and caveats of the study: TCR beta V segments were, for the most part, productive about 87% or about 30% of the time in an earlier analysis.

The germline V gene has CDR1 ENHRY and CDR2 SYGVKD. The CDR3 has 14 residues. V was clipped by 4 bases and J by 7 bases, with 16 bases between them. Both 60 Vbeta primers and 13 Jbeta primers went into the PCR. TCRdb keeps only in-frame clones here, not all; method: immunoSEQ multiplex PCR. The sample lists some 81,000 clones, 72% occurring once. Notes on this clone: The target antigen is unknown.

The source material was PBMCs. The V call is TRBV10-3, the J call TRBJ1-1; D remains ambiguous. The sequence derives from a woman in her forties in good health and CMV-seropositive. The CDR3 DNA sequence: TGTGCCATCAGTGCCTTTCCAGAGGATAATGAAGCTTTCTTT. Its protein is CAISAFPEDNEAFF.